Here is one TCR beta chain with its context. The antigen remains unidentified. The data are from a study of cytomegalovirus exposure and HLA in healthy donors. Study observations and caveats: The HLA-A and HLA-B alleles of most subjects were reportedly predicted accurately from TCR beta sequences. CMV serostatus was the sole immune exposure data available.

The PCR employed 60 Vbeta primers together with 13 Jbeta primers. Generated by immunoSEQ multiplex PCR, the TCRdb table keeps only in-frame clones and is missing some. This sample contains roughly 76,000 clones. V dropped 4 bases and J dropped 5; count of bases not matched to a gene: 11. The V gene's germline CDR1 is MNHNS and CDR2 SASEGT. This CDR3 is 17 amino acids long. The chain couples TRBV6-1 to TRBJ1-6; 7 bases match TRBD1. Sequenced sample: PBMCs. The sequence derives from a female donor in good health and CMV-seropositive. The CDR3 reads CASSGPLTGQDNSPLHF. The CDR3 DNA sequence: TGTGCCAGCAGTGGACCGTTGACAGGGCAGGATAATTCACCCCTCCACTTT.